This T cell receptor (beta chain) was retrieved from a study of vaccination and CD4 T cells after COVID-19. Study overall: Each individual in the study obtained two doses of BNT162b2 or mRNA-1273 vaccine. Stimulation used overlapping spike peptides from SARS-CoV-2, HCoV-NL63, HCoV-OC43 and HCoV-229E.

With the Oncomine TCR Beta short-read assay, DNA from cultured CD4+ T cells was sequenced. TCRdb used MiXCR to reprocess the PCR reads, holding one entry per CDR3 protein. This sample has under 14,000 distinct CDR3 sequences, with around 23% found just once. The treatment denotes: approximately 11-day PBMC culture with coronavirus spike peptide pools or control peptides (ViraFEST assay). These CD4+ T cells came from roughly eleven-day cultures by negative selection. In germline, CDR1 is LNHNV, CDR2 YYDKDF (reference sequence). CDR3 length: 15 amino acids. Trimming took 0 bases from V and 5 from J, leaving 11 bases between them. Only a few counts were recorded for this clonotype. What it recognizes is unknown.

The source material was CD4+ T cells from blood, cultured in vitro, sampled after SARS-CoV-2 vaccination. The source of this sequence is a human donor who had recovered from COVID-19. The rearrangement joins TRBV15 to TRBJ2-1; a possible D gene is TRBD1 (6 bases). CDR3 nucleotide sequence: TGTGCCACCAGCAGAGATAGGACAGTCCACAATGAGCAGTTCTTC. Translating it yields CATSRDRTVHNEQFF.